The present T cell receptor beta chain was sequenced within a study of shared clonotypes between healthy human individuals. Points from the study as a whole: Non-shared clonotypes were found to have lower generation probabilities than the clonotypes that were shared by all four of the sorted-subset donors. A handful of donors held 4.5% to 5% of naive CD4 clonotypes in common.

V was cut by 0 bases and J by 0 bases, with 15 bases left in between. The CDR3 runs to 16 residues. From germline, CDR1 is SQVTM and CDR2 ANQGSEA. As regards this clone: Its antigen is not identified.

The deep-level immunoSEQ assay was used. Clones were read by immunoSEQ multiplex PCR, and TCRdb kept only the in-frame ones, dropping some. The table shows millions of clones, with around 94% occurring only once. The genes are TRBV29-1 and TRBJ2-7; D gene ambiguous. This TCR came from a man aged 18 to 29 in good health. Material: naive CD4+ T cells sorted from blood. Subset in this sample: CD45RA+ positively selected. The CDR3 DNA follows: TGCAGCGTTGAAGATATCCCCATGGGAACCTCCTACGAGCAGTACTTC. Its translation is CSVEDIPMGTSYEQYF.